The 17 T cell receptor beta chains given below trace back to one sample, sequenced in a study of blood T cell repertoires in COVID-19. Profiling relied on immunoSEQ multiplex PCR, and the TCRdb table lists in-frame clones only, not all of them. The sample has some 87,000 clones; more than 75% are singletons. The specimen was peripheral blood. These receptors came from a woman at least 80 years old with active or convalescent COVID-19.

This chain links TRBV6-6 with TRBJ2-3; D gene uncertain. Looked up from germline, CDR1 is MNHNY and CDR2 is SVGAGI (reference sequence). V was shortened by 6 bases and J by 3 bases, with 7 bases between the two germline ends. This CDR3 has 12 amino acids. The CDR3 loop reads CASRSATDTQYF. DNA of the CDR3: TGTGCCAGCAGAAGCGCGACAGATACGCAGTATTTT.

The CDR3 loop is CSASYGGSHGYTF. For the CDR3, the DNA is TGCAGTGCTAGTTACGGGGGTTCTCATGGCTACACCTTC. The rearrangement joins TRBV20-1 to TRBJ1-2; D is possibly TRBD1 (5 bases). The CDR3 runs to 13 residues. Germline V gene sequence: CDR1 DFQATT, CDR2 SNEGSKA (reference sequence). Between the trimmed V and J ends, which lost 3 bases and 6 bases, there was a span of 14 bases.

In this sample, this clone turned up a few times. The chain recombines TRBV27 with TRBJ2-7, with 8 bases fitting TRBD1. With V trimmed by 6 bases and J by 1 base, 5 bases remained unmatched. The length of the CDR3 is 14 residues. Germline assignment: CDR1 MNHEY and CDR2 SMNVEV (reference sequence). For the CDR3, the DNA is TGTGCCAGCAGCCAGACAGGGGCGTCCTACGAGCAGTACTTC. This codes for CASSQTGASYEQYF.

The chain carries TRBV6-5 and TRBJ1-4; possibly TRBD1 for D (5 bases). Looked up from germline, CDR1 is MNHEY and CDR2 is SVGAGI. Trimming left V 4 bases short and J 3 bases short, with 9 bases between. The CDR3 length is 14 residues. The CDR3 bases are TGTGCCAGCAGTTCTAGGGGTGCTAATGAAAAACTGTTTTTT. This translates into CASSSRGANEKLFF.

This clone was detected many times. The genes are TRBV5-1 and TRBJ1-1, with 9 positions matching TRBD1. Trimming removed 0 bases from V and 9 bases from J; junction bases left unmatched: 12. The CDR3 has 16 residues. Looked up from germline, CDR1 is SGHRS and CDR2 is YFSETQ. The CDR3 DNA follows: TGCGCCAGCAGCTTGGAGCGGGGACAGGGAGGACTCCAAGCTTTCTTT. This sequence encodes CASSLERGQGGLQAFF.

CDR3 DNA sequence: TGTGCCAGCAGTTTTACGGGCACGGGACAACCTAATCAGCCCCAGCATTTT. This gives the protein CASSFTGTGQPNQPQHF. V and J are TRBV7-9 and TRBJ1-5; D may be TRBD1 (6 bases). The CDR3 covers 17 residues. Germline V lookup: CDR1 SEHNR, CDR2 FQNEAQ (reference sequence). V lost 6 bases to trimming and J lost 4 bases, with 22 bases between them.

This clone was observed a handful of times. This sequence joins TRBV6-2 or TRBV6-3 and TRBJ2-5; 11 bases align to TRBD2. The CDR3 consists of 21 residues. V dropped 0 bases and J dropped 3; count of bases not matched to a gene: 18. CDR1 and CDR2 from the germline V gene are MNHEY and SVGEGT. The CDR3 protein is CASSYSIITPSGGPGEETQYF. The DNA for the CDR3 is TGTGCCAGCAGTTACTCGATCATCACCCCTAGCGGGGGGCCAGGGGAAGAGACCCAGTACTTC.

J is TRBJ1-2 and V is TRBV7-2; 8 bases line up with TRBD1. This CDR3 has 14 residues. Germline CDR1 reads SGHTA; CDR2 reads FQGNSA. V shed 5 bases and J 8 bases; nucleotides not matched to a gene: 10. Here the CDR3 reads CASSLRGLGRGYTF. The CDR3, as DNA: TGTGCCAGCAGCCTCAGGGGGCTGGGTCGGGGCTACACCTTC.

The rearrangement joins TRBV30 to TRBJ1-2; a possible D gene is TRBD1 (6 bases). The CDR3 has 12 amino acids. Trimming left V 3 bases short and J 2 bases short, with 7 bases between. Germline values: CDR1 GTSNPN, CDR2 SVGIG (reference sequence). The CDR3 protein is CAWRQGNYGYTF. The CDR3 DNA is TGTGCCTGGAGGCAGGGGAACTATGGCTACACCTTC.

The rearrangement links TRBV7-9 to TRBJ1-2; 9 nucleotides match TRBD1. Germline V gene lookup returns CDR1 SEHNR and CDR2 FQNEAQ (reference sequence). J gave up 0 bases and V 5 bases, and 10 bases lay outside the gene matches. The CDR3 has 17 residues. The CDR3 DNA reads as TGTGCCAGCAGCCCACCGGGACAGGGATTAGCTAACTATGGCTACACCTTC. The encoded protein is CASSPPGQGLANYGYTF.

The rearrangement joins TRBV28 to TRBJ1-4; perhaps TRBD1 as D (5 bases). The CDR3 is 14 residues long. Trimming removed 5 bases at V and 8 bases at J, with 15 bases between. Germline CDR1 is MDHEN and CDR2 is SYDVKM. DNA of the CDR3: TGTGCCAGCAGTCCTAACAGGTTTGAGGAAAAACTGTTTTTT. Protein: CASSPNRFEEKLFF.

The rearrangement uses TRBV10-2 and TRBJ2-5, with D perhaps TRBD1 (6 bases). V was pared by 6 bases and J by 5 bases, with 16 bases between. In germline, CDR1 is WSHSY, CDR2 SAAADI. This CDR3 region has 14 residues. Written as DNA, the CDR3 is TGCGCCAGCAGAACTGGACAGTGGGGGGAGACCCAGTACTTC. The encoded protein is CASRTGQWGETQYF.

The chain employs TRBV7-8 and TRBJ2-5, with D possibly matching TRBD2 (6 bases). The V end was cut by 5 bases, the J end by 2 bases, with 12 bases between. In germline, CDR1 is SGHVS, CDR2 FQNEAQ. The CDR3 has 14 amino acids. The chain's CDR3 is CASSLGTVQETQYF. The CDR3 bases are TGTGCCAGCAGCCTCGGGACTGTACAAGAGACCCAGTACTTC.

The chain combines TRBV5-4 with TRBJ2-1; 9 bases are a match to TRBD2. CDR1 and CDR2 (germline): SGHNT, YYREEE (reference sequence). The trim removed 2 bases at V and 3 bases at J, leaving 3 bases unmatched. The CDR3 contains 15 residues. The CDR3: CASSLAGGLYNEQFF. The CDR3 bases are TGTGCCAGCAGCTTAGCGGGGGGCCTCTACAATGAGCAGTTCTTC.

CDR3 sequence reads: CASSPNRIEQFF. The CDR3 DNA follows: TGTGCCAGCAGCCCCAACAGGATTGAGCAGTTCTTC. The chain combines TRBV11-3 with TRBJ2-1; D possibly corresponds to TRBD1 (5 bases). The germline V and J ends were trimmed by 5 bases and 9 bases, with 11 bases remaining between them. CDR3 size: 12 residues. CDR1 and CDR2 (germline): SGHNT, YENEEA.

The CDR3 bases are TGTGCCAGCTCACCATCCGGGACAGGAAACAATGAGCAGTTCTTC. The encoded protein is CASSPSGTGNNEQFF. The rearrangement uses TRBV18 and TRBJ2-1; 8 bases match TRBD1. The CDR3 contains 15 residues. The V gene's germline CDR1 is KGHSH and CDR2 LQKENI. V gave up 2 bases and J gave up 5 bases; unmatched junction bases: 5.

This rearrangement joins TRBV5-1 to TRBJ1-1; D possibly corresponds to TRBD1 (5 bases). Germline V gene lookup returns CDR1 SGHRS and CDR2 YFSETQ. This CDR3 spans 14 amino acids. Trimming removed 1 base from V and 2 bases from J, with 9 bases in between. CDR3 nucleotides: TGCGCCAGCAGCTTGTCAGGGCCCAACACTGAAGCTTTCTTT. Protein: CASSLSGPNTEAFF. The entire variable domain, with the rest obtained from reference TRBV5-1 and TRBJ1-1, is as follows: KAGVTQTPRYLIKTRGQQVTLSCSPISGHRSVSWYQQTPGQGLQFLFEYFSETQRNKGNFPGRFSGRQFSNSRSEMNVSTLELGDSALYLCASSLSGPNTEAFFGQGTRLTVV.